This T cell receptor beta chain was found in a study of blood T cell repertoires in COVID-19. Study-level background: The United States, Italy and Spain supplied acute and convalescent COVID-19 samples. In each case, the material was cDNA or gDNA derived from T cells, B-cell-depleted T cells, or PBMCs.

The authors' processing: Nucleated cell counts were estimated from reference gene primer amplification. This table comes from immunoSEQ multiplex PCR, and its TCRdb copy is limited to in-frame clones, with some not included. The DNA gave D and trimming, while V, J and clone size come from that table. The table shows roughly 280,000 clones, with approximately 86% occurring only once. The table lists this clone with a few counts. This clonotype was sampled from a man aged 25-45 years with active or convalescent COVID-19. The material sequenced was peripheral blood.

The DNA of the CDR3 is TGTGCCAGCAGCTCGGGACAGCCGAACACTGAAGCTTTCTTT. As protein: CASSSGQPNTEAFF. The chain has TRBV7-2 and TRBJ1-1; 7 nucleotides agree with TRBD1. This CDR3 has 14 residues. J was trimmed by 1 base and V by 4 bases; bases with no gene match: 3. The germline V gene has CDR1 SGHTA and CDR2 FQGNSA.